The rows below give T cell receptor beta chains drawn from one sample of a study of shared clonotypes between healthy human individuals. The data were produced by immunoSEQ multiplex PCR, yet TCRdb's version contains in-frame clones alone and is incomplete. The table lists about 1.5 million clones, 95% to 99% of them singletons. Source material: naive CD4+ T cells sorted from blood. Receptor source: a man younger than 45 in good health. CDR3s leave out the opening cysteine and the closing phenylalanine or tryptophan.

v_call	cdr3_aa
TRBV7-9	ASSLAETGGPDTQY
TRBV29-1	SADPGQISNEQF
TRBV11-2	ASSQRPHRYSY
TRBV5-1	ASSHGQGGEQY
TRBV29-1	SVNIAGVHKDTQY
TRBV19	ASSTQGTGGSYEQY
TRBV23-1	ASSRSWDISLGANVLT
TRBV27	ASSSPSGRRDEQY
TRBV9	ASSVGSLAGVQETQY
TRBV28	ASSSIFPGGGTYEQY
TRBV5-1	ASSNFRDPFNEQF
TRBV9	ASSVGPGQGTEAF
TRBV9	ASSDGGAGNEQF
TRBV7-9	ASSAKRDGNTIY
TRBV5-4	ASSGRGLASYNEQF
TRBV6-1	ASSDLGETQY
TRBV14	ASSQEWTGLLTGNTIY
TRBV5-1	ASRAGTGGTDTQY
TRBV9	ASSATGGPEFHYNEQF
TRBV9	ASSSSQALEQY
TRBV2	ASRADIREQY
TRBV2	ASGDPERTDTQY
TRBV6-5	ASSYTSNSYEQY
TRBV18	ASSPRTSYNEQF
TRBV18	ASSDFFGGGTLDEQF
TRBV20-1	SARDVYEQY
TRBV7-2	ASSFEGGPYEQY
TRBV6-6	ASQPGHSSYEQY
TRBV10-3	AISEGSEYQPQH
TRBV13	ATGRAVGLSGSYNEQF
TRBV18	ASSPGTGANVLT
TRBV7-6	ASRDYYNEQF